One and the same sample provided the 20 T cell receptor beta chains below, sequenced in a study of CD8+CD57+ T cells in acquired aplastic anemia. Profiling of TCR beta VDJ combinations and CDR3 sequences used genomic DNA as template. TCRdb re-derived calls from the reads in MiXCR, one entry per CDR3 protein. The repertoire holds fewer than 250,000 distinct CDR3 sequences, with about 44% as singletons. CD8+CD57+ cell expansion had been shown by flow cytometry in patients chosen for sequencing. The specimen was sorted CD4+, CD8+, or CD8+CD57+ T cells (not recorded which) from PBMCs. These receptors all come from a human donor with aplastic anemia.

In its sample, this clonotype was seen many times. The V call is TRBV5-1, the J call TRBJ2-7, with a tentative D call TRBD1 (6 bases). The CDR3 totals 15 residues. V lost 4 bases and J 1 base, leaving 15 bases between the germline ends. Germline assignment: CDR1 SGHRS and CDR2 YFSETQ. As DNA, the CDR3 is TGCGCCAGCAGCGCCGAGGGGGACAAATCCTACGAGCAGTACTTC. Its protein is CASSAEGDKSYEQYF.

This clonotype was counted many times. The chain links TRBV4-1 to TRBJ1-3; D is perhaps TRBD1 (6 bases). The CDR3 extends over 15 amino acids. CDR1 is MGHRA, CDR2 YSYEKL, per germline. V was pared by 0 bases and J by 2 bases, with 8 bases between. For the CDR3, the DNA is TGCGCCAGCAGCCAAGATACAGGGACTGGAAACACCATATATTTT. Protein product: CASSQDTGTGNTIYF.

The sample holds many counts of this clonotype. This chain links TRBV9 with TRBJ1-1, with 8 bases aligning to TRBD1. The CDR3 contains 16 residues. Germline V CDR1 and CDR2: SGDLS, YYNGEE. V shed 4 bases, J shed 0 bases, and the junction held 8 bases outside the gene matches. The CDR3 nucleotides are TGTGCCAGCAGCCCTTGGACAGGGCTTGTGAACACTGAAGCTTTCTTT. The encoded protein is CASSPWTGLVNTEAFF.

This clonotype has at least ten counts. This rearrangement joins TRBV20-1 to TRBJ1-4, with 9 bases aligning to TRBD1. With V trimmed by 0 bases and J by 8 bases, 7 bases remained unmatched. The CDR3 extends over 15 amino acids. Germline lookup yields CDR1 DFQATT and CDR2 SNEGSKA (reference sequence). CDR3 DNA sequence: TGCAGTGCTAGAGATTGGGACAGGGCAGGGGAAAAACTGTTTTTT. Translating it yields CSARDWDRAGEKLFF.

The gene calls are TRBV4-2 and TRBJ2-1; 11 bases fit TRBD2. This CDR3 has 14 residues. Germline CDR1 reads LGHNA; CDR2 reads YNFKEQ. V lost 10 bases and J lost 9; bases outside the gene matches: 11. The CDR3 here is CATYDSGGAPEQFF. The DNA for the CDR3 is TGTGCCACGTACGATAGCGGGGGGGCTCCTGAGCAGTTCTTC.

This clonotype was counted once. A read error is possible here, since a much larger clone lies one base away. The chain has TRBV20-1 and TRBJ2-5; tentatively, D is TRBD1 (5 bases). The CDR3 is 11 residues long. With 4 bases removed from V and 4 bases from J, the gap between germline ends came to 7 bases. From germline, CDR1 is DFQATT and CDR2 SNEGSKA (reference sequence). In nucleotides, the CDR3 is TGCAGTGCTACTACAGGAGAGACCCAGTACTTC. Translated, it gives CSATTGETQYF.

The chain joins TRBV7-9 to TRBJ1-2; D remains ambiguous. V dropped 3 bases and J dropped 8 bases, with 10 bases sitting between them. The CDR3 has 12 amino acids. Looked up from germline, CDR1 is SEHNR and CDR2 is FQNEAQ (reference sequence). The CDR3 region has the DNA TGTGCCAGCAGCTTTCTCGCGGGAGGCTACACCTTC. Protein sequence: CASSFLAGGYTF.

The chain recombines TRBV20-1 with TRBJ2-5; D might be TRBD2 (5 bases). The CDR3 length is 12 residues. V lost 7 bases to trimming and J lost 1 base, with 10 bases between them. Looked up from germline, CDR1 is DFQATT and CDR2 is SNEGSKA (reference sequence). The CDR3 DNA reads as TGCAGTGTGGTCGGGGTCCAAGAGACCCAGTACTTC. Translated, it gives CSVVGVQETQYF.

Many counts were recorded for this clonotype. The chain uses TRBV4-1 and TRBJ1-2, with a weak D call TRBD1 (6 bases). Germline loops: CDR1 MGHRA, CDR2 YSYEKL. The CDR3 length is 14 residues. The V gene lost 1 base and the J gene lost 2 bases, with 8 bases spanning the gap. The CDR3 nucleotides read TGCGCCAGCAGCCAAGTCCAGGGGAACTATGGCTACACCTTC. Translated, it gives CASSQVQGNYGYTF.

This clonotype was observed at least ten times. V is TRBV6-5 and J is TRBJ2-1; either TRBD1 or TRBD2 may fit D (5 bases each). The ends were cut back, 6 bases at V and 3 bases at J, with 15 bases in the middle. There are 15 residues in the CDR3. Germline loops: CDR1 MNHEY, CDR2 SVGAGI. This CDR3 reads CASSIGTTGYNEQFF. The CDR3 DNA reads TGTGCCAGCAGCATCGGGACGACGGGCTACAATGAGCAGTTCTTC.

This clonotype was seen ten or more times. The chain links TRBV7-2 to TRBJ1-1; D perhaps matches TRBD1 (5 bases). Trimming took 5 bases from V and 10 from J, leaving 17 bases between them. Germline CDR1 reads SGHTA; CDR2 reads FQGNSA. CDR3 length equals 13 residues. For the CDR3, the DNA is TGTGCCAGCAGCCAGGGACGACACGATGGAGCTTTCTTT. It is translated as CASSQGRHDGAFF.

V and J are TRBV19 and TRBJ2-2, with D possibly being TRBD1 (6 bases). V shed 2 bases and J shed 4 bases, with 11 bases lying between them. This CDR3 contains 15 residues. Germline CDR1 reads LNHDA; CDR2 reads SQIVND (reference sequence). The CDR3 loop reads CASSILQGGTGELFF. CDR3 bases: TGTGCCAGTAGTATACTACAGGGTGGCACCGGGGAGCTGTTTTTT. Together with reference TRBV19 and TRBJ2-2, the CDR3 gives the full variable domain: DGGITQSPKYLFRKEGQNVTLSCEQNLNHDAMYWYRQDPGQGLRLIYYSQIVNDFQKGDIAEGYSVSREKKESFPLTVTSAQKNPTAFYLCASSILQGGTGELFFGEGSRLTVL.

This clonotype was picked up many times. This rearrangement joins TRBV11-2 to TRBJ1-1; TRBD1 matches 11 bases. The CDR3 spans 17 residues. Germline V lookup: CDR1 SGHAT, CDR2 FQNNGV. Trimming cost V 5 bases and J 1 base; bases outside gene matches: 9. CDR3 loop: CASSPGQGAGGNTEAFF. In nucleotides, the CDR3 is TGTGCCAGCAGCCCTGGACAGGGGGCGGGAGGGAACACTGAAGCTTTCTTT.

This rearrangement joins TRBV3-1 to TRBJ2-1; tentatively, D is TRBD2 (6 bases). The CDR3 covers 14 residues. Trimming removed 4 bases at V and 5 bases at J, with 12 bases between. CDR1 and CDR2 (germline): LGHDT, YNNKEL (reference sequence). DNA for the CDR3: TGTGCCAGCAGCCCCGGGACTGGGAACAATGAGCAGTTCTTC. It specifies CASSPGTGNNEQFF.

This clonotype has more than one count but fewer than ten. This chain connects TRBV6-5 to TRBJ1-4, with 10 nucleotides matching TRBD1. Trimming took 2 bases from V and 7 from J; bases not matched to a gene: 4. The germline V gene encodes CDR1 MNHEY and CDR2 SVGAGI. The CDR3 is made up of 15 amino acids. Here the CDR3 reads CASSYPRDRGEKLFF. The CDR3 DNA follows: TGTGCCAGCAGTTACCCTCGGGACAGGGGTGAAAAACTGTTTTTT.

Here the CDR3 reads CASRGRDNNSPLHF. For the CDR3, the DNA is TGTGCCAGCAGGGGCCGGGACAATAATTCACCCCTCCACTTT. This sequence joins TRBV9 and TRBJ1-6; D is possibly TRBD1 (6 bases). Germline CDR1 and CDR2: SGDLS and YYNGEE. The CDR3 consists of 14 residues. The germline V and J ends were trimmed by 5 bases and 5 bases, with 11 bases remaining between them.

The chain links TRBV20-1 to TRBJ2-5; 15 positions agree with TRBD2. Germline CDR1 is DFQATT and CDR2 is SNEGSKA (reference sequence). This CDR3 region has 18 residues. The V segment lost 0 bases and the J segment 2 bases; nucleotides outside the gene matches: 7. The CDR3 is CSARDPGLAGGNQETQYF. The CDR3 DNA reads as TGCAGTGCTAGAGACCCGGGACTAGCGGGAGGCAATCAAGAGACCCAGTACTTC.

This clonotype showed up many times. The V and J genes are TRBV7-8 and TRBJ1-6, with D unclear. Trimming removed 1 base at V and 6 bases at J, with 13 bases between. The length of the CDR3 is 16 residues. Germline CDR1 reads SGHVS; CDR2 reads FQNEAQ. This chain's CDR3 is CASSLGRAASNSPLHF. The CDR3 nucleotides read TGTGCCAGCAGCTTAGGACGGGCCGCCTCTAATTCACCCCTCCACTTT.

V usage is TRBV7-9 and J usage is TRBJ2-7; tentative D call: TRBD1 (5 bases). The germline CDR1 and CDR2 sequences are SEHNR and FQNEAQ (reference sequence). Trimming took 4 bases from V and 1 from J, leaving 14 bases between them. The CDR3 totals 15 residues. The CDR3 region is CASSSPQGRSYEQYF. The CDR3 nucleotides are TGTGCCAGCAGCTCCCCCCAGGGTAGATCCTACGAGCAGTACTTC.

This clonotype was counted ten times or more. The chain joins TRBV4-3 to TRBJ2-6, with 11 bases that match TRBD1. The V segment lost 6 bases and the J segment 0 bases; nucleotides outside the gene matches: 4. Germline CDR1 LGHNA, CDR2 YSLEER. CDR3 size: 17 residues. The CDR3 nucleotides are TGCGCCAGCAGTCCCGGGACAGGGGGCTCTGGGGCCAACGTCCTGACTTTC. Its translation is CASSPGTGGSGANVLTF.